This TCR beta chain was documented in a study of CD8 T cells in Susac syndrome. Turning to this clonotype: Its target is unknown. Sequence at one end of the junction differs from germline and may be a read error.

The multiple sclerosis controls were treatment-naive patients with relapsing-remitting disease that was stable or active. The CD8+ and CD4+ T cells were negatively isolated, with the TEMRA cells enriched by FACS. This CDR3 is 14 amino acids long. The germline V gene has CDR1 MNHEY and CDR2 SMNVEV (reference sequence). RNA amounts of about 0.5 to 1 ug underwent reverse transcription with random hexamers. TCR beta CDR3 was amplified by immunoSEQ multiplex PCR. This amplification extended across 54 Vbeta and 13 Jbeta segments. TCRdb re-called the immunoSEQ multiplex PCR reads with MiXCR, one entry per CDR3 protein. Of some 120,000 distinct CDR3 sequences listed, about 90% are singletons. General study findings and limits: Regarding the TCR sequencing and HLA analysis, the study admitted that a relatively small number of individuals were involved.

Sequences were obtained from CD8+ T cells from PBMCs. The chain recombines TRBV27 with TRBJ2-7, with TRBD2 matching over 10 bases. This receptor was taken from a human donor with multiple sclerosis. CDR3 nucleotide sequence: TGTGCCAGCAGTATGCTAGCGGGAGCCTATGAGCAGTACTTC. Translating gives CASSMLAGAYEQYF.